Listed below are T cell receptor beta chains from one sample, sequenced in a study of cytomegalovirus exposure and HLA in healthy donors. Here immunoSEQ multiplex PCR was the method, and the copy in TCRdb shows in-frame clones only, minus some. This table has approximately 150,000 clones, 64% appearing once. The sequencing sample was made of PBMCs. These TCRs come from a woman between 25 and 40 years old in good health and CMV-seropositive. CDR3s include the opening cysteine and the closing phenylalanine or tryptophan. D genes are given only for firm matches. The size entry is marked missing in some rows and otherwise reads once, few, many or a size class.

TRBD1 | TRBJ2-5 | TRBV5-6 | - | CASSLGTAGTQYF | TGTGCCAGCAGCTTAGGGACAGCCGGGACCCAGTACTTC
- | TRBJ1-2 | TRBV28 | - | CAILKVGGYGYTF | TGTGCCATACTCAAAGTCGGGGGATATGGCTACACCTTC
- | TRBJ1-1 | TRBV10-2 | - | CASRGLMNTEAFF | TGCGCCAGCAGGGGACTTATGAACACTGAAGCTTTCTTT
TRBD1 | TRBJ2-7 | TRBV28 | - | CASRKTGAESYEQYF | TGTGCCAGCAGGAAGACAGGGGCCGAGTCCTACGAGCAGTACTTC
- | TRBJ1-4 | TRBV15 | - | CATSRPGLKNEKLFF | TGTGCCACCAGCAGGCCGGGACTGAAGAATGAAAAACTGTTTTTT
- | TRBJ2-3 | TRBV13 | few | CASSLLPETTSTDTQYF | TGTGCCAGCAGCTTACTACCGGAGACCACTAGCACAGATACGCAGTATTTT
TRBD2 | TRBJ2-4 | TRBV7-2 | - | CASSLGTREGDIQYF | TGTGCCAGCAGCTTAGGAACCAGGGAGGGTGACATTCAGTACTTC
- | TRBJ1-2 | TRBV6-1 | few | CASSEAGYGYTF | TGTGCCAGCAGTGAGGCCGGGTATGGCTACACCTTC
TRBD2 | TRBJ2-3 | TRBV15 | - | CATSRGERGGSTDTQYF | TGTGCCACCAGCAGAGGGGAGCGGGGCGGTAGCACAGATACGCAGTATTTT
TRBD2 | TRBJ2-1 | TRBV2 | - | CASIFTSGNNEQFF | TGTGCCAGCATTTTCACTAGCGGGAACAATGAGCAGTTCTTC
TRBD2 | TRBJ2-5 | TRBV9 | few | CASSVNIGASGGETQYF | TGTGCCAGCAGCGTTAACATCGGGGCTAGCGGGGGAGAGACCCAGTACTTC
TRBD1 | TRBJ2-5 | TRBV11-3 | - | CASKRTGGGETQYF | TGTGCCAGCAAAAGGACAGGGGGCGGTGAGACCCAGTACTTC
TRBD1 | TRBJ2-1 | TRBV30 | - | CACRNRGPMSYNEQFF | TGTGCCTGCCGGAACAGGGGGCCTATGTCCTACAATGAGCAGTTCTTC
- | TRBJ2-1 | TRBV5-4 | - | CASSLGFWDTNNEQFF | TGTGCCAGCAGCTTGGGTTTTTGGGACACTAACAATGAGCAGTTCTTC
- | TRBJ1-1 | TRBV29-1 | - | CSVAQGKIEAFF | TGCAGCGTTGCTCAGGGAAAAATTGAAGCTTTCTTT
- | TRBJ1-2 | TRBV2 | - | CASSEAKGQGGYGYTF | TGTGCCAGCAGTGAAGCGAAGGGGCAGGGTGGCTATGGCTACACCTTC
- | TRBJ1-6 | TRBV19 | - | CASSMSRDSPLHF | TGTGCCAGTAGTATGTCCAGGGATTCACCCCTCCACTTT
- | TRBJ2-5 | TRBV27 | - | CASSPRTRTLQETQYF | TGTGCCAGCAGTCCAAGGACAAGGACCCTCCAAGAGACCCAGTACTTC
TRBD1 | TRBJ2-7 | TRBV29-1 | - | CSVVGTGGKQYF | TGCAGCGTTGTTGGGACAGGGGGAAAGCAGTACTTC
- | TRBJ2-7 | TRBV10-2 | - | CASTYEASSYEQYF | TGCGCCAGCACTTATGAGGCCAGCTCCTACGAGCAGTACTTC
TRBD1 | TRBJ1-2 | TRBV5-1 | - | CASSLGQGADGYTF | TGCGCCAGCAGCTTGGGACAGGGGGCTGATGGCTACACCTTC
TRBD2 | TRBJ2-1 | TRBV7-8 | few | CASSLAPAGGHNEQFF | TGTGCCAGCAGCTTAGCACCCGCGGGGGGGCACAATGAGCAGTTCTTC
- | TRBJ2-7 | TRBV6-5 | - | CASSRKTGTYEQYF | TGTGCCAGCAGTCGGAAGACAGGTACCTACGAGCAGTACTTC
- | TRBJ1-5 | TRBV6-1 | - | CASSRLRNQPQHF | TGTGCCAGCAGCCGGTTACGGAATCAGCCCCAGCATTTT
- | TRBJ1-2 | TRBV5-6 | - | CASSLAGGHGYTF | TGTGCCAGCAGCTTGGCCGGGGGGCACGGCTACACCTTC
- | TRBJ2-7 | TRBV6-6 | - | CASSHRQAPYEQYF | TGTGCCAGCAGCCATAGACAGGCGCCCTACGAGCAGTACTTC
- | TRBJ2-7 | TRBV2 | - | CASSEAPGSDEQYF | TGTGCCAGCAGTGAAGCCCCAGGGTCCGACGAGCAGTACTTC
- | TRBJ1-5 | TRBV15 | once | CATSRDGQRSQPQHF | TGTGCCACCAGCAGAGATGGACAACGAAGCCAGCCCCAGCATTTT
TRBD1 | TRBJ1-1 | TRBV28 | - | CASSFHPGGTDNLFEAFF | TGTGCCAGCAGTTTTCATCCAGGGGGGACAGACAACCTATTTGAAGCTTTCTTT
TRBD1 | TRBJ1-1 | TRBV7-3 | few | CASSLDRDEEAFF | TGTGCCAGCAGCTTAGACAGGGATGAGGAAGCTTTCTTT
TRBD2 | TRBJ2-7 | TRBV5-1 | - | CASSLNPSGGYEQYF | TGCGCCAGCAGCTTGAACCCTAGCGGGGGGTACGAGCAGTACTTC
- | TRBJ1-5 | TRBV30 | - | CAWSAGMDQPQHF | TGTGCCTGGAGTGCAGGGATGGATCAGCCCCAGCATTTT
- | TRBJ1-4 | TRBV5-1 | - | CASSLEGLGEKLFF | TGCGCCAGCAGCTTGGAAGGACTAGGGGAAAAACTGTTTTTT
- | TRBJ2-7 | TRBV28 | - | CASSHGTYEQYF | TGTGCCAGCAGTCACGGTACCTACGAGCAGTACTTC
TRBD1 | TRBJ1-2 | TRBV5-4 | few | CASSSGTGGPYGYTF | TGTGCCAGCAGCTCCGGGACAGGGGGTCCCTATGGCTACACCTTC
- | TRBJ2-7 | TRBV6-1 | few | CASVSPPGRGREQYF | TGTGCCAGCGTATCCCCCCCGGGCAGGGGACGCGAGCAGTACTTC
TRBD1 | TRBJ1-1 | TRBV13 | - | CASSRKGATEAFF | TGTGCCAGCAGCAGAAAGGGGGCCACTGAAGCTTTCTTT
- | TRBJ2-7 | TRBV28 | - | CASSPRLYEQYF | TGTGCCAGCAGTCCCCGACTCTACGAGCAGTACTTC
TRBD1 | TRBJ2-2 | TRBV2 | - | CASSGQGVGELFF | TGTGCCAGCAGCGGACAGGGGGTCGGGGAGCTGTTTTTT
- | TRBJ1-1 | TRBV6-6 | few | CASRQLTGPNTEAFF | TGTGCCAGCAGGCAGCTAACAGGGCCGAACACTGAAGCTTTCTTT
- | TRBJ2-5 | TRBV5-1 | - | CASTNPGGQETQYF | TGCGCCAGCACGAACCCCGGGGGACAAGAGACCCAGTACTTC
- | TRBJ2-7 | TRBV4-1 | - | CASSQDFGSGYEQYF | TGCGCCAGCAGCCAAGATTTCGGGAGTGGGTACGAGCAGTACTTC
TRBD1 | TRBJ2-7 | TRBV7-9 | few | CASSPKGTVEQYF | TGTGCCAGCAGCCCTAAAGGGACAGTAGAGCAGTACTTC
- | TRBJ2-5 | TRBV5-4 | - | CASSYWVRKETQYF | TGTGCCAGCAGCTATTGGGTGAGGAAGGAGACCCAGTACTTC
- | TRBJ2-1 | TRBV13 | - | CASSRRAGAGAEQFF | TGTGCCAGCAGCCGGAGGGCGGGGGCGGGGGCTGAGCAGTTCTTC
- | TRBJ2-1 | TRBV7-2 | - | CASSLGFAANEQFF | TGTGCCAGCAGCTTAGGGTTCGCGGCCAATGAGCAGTTCTTC
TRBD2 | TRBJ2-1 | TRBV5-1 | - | CASSSLGSSGGASYNEQFF | TGCGCCAGCAGCTCCCTTGGTAGTAGCGGGGGGGCCTCCTACAATGAGCAGTTCTTC
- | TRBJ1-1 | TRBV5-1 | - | CASSGLTGANTEAFF | TGCGCCAGCAGCGGACTGACAGGAGCTAACACTGAAGCTTTCTTT
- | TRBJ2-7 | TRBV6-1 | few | CASTLFRGSYEQYF | TGTGCCAGCACCCTGTTCCGGGGGTCCTACGAGCAGTACTTC
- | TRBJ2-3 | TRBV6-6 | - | CASSYGGGRDTQYF | TGTGCCAGCAGTTACGGGGGGGGGCGGGATACGCAGTATTTT
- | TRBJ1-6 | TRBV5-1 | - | CASSSELQASTLHF | TGCGCCAGCAGCTCAGAATTACAGGCCTCAACCCTCCACTTT
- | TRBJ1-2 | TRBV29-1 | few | CSVEGTEGSINYGYTF | TGCAGCGTTGAGGGCACTGAGGGCTCAATTAACTATGGCTACACCTTC
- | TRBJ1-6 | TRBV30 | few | CAWSSVHSPLHF | TGTGCCTGGAGTTCCGTTCATTCACCCCTCCACTTT
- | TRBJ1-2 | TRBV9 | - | CASSVAPVAPYGYTF | TGTGCCAGCAGCGTAGCTCCAGTGGCCCCCTATGGCTACACCTTC
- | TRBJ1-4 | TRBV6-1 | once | CASSPNSWGREKLFF | TGTGCCAGCAGTCCGAACAGTTGGGGGCGGGAAAAACTGTTTTTT
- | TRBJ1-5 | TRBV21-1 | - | CASSKGEGQGPYNQPQHF | TGTGCCAGCAGCAAAGGCGAAGGACAGGGGCCCTACAATCAGCCCCAGCATTTT
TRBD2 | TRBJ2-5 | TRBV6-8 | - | CASSYSSSSGAYQETQYF | TGTGCCAGCAGTTACTCGTCGTCTAGCGGGGCTTACCAAGAGACCCAGTACTTC
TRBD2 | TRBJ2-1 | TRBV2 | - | CASSVVTGTSGFNEQFF | TGTGCCAGCAGTGTCGTTACCGGGACTAGCGGATTCAATGAGCAGTTCTTC
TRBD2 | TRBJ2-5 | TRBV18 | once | CASSRKLAGGPKETQYF | TGTGCCAGCTCACGAAAACTAGCGGGAGGACCCAAAGAGACCCAGTACTTC